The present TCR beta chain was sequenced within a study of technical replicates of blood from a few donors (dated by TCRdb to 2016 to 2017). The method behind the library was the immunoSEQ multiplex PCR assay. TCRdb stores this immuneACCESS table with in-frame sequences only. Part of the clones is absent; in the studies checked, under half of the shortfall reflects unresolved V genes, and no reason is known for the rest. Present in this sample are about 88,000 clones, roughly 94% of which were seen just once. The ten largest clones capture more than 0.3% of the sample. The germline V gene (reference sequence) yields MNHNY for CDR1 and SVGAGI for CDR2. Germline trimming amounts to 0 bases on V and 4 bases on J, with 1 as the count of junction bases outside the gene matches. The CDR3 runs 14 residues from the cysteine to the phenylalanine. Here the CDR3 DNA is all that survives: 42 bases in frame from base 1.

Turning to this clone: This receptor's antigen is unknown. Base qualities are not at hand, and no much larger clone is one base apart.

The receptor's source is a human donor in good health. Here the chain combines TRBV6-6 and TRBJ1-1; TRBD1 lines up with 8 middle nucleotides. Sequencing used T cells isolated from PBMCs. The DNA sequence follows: TGTGCCAGCAGTTACTCAACAGGGGGCACTGAAGCTTTCTTT. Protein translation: CASSYSTGGTEAFF.